A single sample is the source of the 7 T cell receptor beta chains below, sequenced in a study of T-cell reconstitution after alpha-beta-depleted transplantation in children. Unique molecular identifiers were incorporated when the TCRbeta library was constructed. TCRdb independently ran MiXCR on the PCR reads; one entry per CDR3 protein. Among 250,000 to 300,000 distinct CDR3 sequences, around 10% were seen once, and the ten largest hold 20% to 30%. This material consisted of peripheral blood, taken 180 days after TCRalphabeta/CD19-depleted stem cell transplant. The receptors here all came from a male patient aged 2-15 years who had a stem cell transplant for chronic granulomatous disease, so the T cells may come from the graft donor.

This clonotype was detected many times. V gene TRBV6-1 combines with J gene TRBJ2-6, with no clear D. The ends were cut back, 4 bases at V and 0 bases at J, with 4 bases in the middle. CDR1 is MNHNS and CDR2 is SASEGT in the germline V gene. There are 14 residues in the CDR3. The CDR3 sequence is CASSGNSGANVLTF. CDR3 DNA: TGTGCCAGCAGTGGGAACTCTGGGGCCAACGTCCTGACTTTC.

The table lists this clonotype with many counts. The chain employs TRBV7-8 and TRBJ1-1; D is unclear. The V end was cut by 4 bases, the J end by 0 bases, with 12 bases between. CDR1 is SGHVS and CDR2 is FQNEAQ in the germline V gene. The CDR3 sequence is 15 residues long. CDR3 sequence reads: CASSSPTVMNTEAFF. The CDR3, as DNA: TGTGCCAGCAGCTCACCGACGGTAATGAACACTGAAGCTTTCTTT.

This clonotype was seen at least ten times. V usage is TRBV6-5 and J usage is TRBJ2-3, with D unclear. V was trimmed by 4 bases and J by 7 bases, leaving 15 bases between them. The CDR3 is made up of 14 amino acids. Germline assignment: CDR1 MNHEY and CDR2 SVGAGI. DNA of the CDR3: TGTGCCAGCAGTTTACCAAACCCACCAAATACGCAGTATTTT. The encoded protein is CASSLPNPPNTQYF.

The rearrangement joins TRBV19 to TRBJ2-1; D ambiguous. V lost 5 bases and J lost 7, with 12 bases in between. Germline assignment: CDR1 LNHDA and CDR2 SQIVND (reference sequence). The CDR3 has 13 amino acids. CDR3 nucleotides: TGTGCCAGTAGTGTATCTGTTGTGAATGAGCAGTTCTTC. This encodes CASSVSVVNEQFF.

This clonotype was counted a few times. The CDR3 reads CASAWESDTQYF. The CDR3 DNA follows: TGTGCCAGCGCCTGGGAGTCCGATACGCAGTATTTT. The chain carries TRBV12-3 or TRBV12-4 and TRBJ2-3; possibly TRBD2 for D (5 bases). The CDR3 sequence is 12 residues long. Trimming pared 8 bases from V and 6 bases from J, leaving 12 bases between.

This clonotype was seen at least ten times. This chain connects TRBV20-1 to TRBJ1-5, with unresolved D. Between the trimmed V and J ends, which lost 4 bases and 6 bases, there was a span of 19 bases. Germline-derived CDR1 and CDR2 are DFQATT and SNEGSKA (reference sequence). The CDR3 has 15 residues. For the CDR3, the DNA is TGCAGTGCTATCAGAGGGCCGGGCATGGTTCAGCCCCAGCATTTT. This sequence encodes CSAIRGPGMVQPQHF.

This clonotype has a count of ten or more. This chain connects TRBV4-2 to TRBJ2-3; D is unresolved. Trimming left V 0 bases short and J 6 bases short, with 13 bases between. The germline V gene encodes CDR1 LGHNA and CDR2 YNFKEQ. The CDR3 is made up of 15 amino acids. The CDR3 DNA reads as TGTGCCAGCAGCCAAGATCTGTGGGCTGAGGATACGCAGTATTTT. Its protein product is CASSQDLWAEDTQYF.